This T cell receptor beta chain is from a study of blood T cell repertoires in COVID-19. Study context: Samples came from the United States, Italy and Spain, spanning acute and convalescent COVID-19. T cells, B-cell-depleted T cells, or PBMCs provided the cDNA or gDNA that served as material.

Germline V CDR1 and CDR2: LNHDA, SQIVND (reference sequence). This CDR3 spans 14 amino acids. With 6 bases removed from V and 5 bases from J, the gap between germline ends came to 13 bases. Per the original methods: Reference gene primer amplification in the assay estimated nucleated cell counts. Only in-frame clones appear in the TCRdb table, and some are missing; sequencing was by immunoSEQ multiplex PCR. V, J and clone size derive from that table, while D and trimming were established from the DNA sequence. The sample gives some 180,000 clones, 76% of which show up once; roughly 7.8% is in the top ten.

Sequencing was done on a sample of peripheral blood. The TCR sequence derives from a woman between 45 and 65 years old with active or convalescent COVID-19. The genes are TRBV19 and TRBJ1-4; D call uncertain. The CDR3 sequence is CASSPGGWNEKLFF. CDR3 DNA sequence: TGTGCCAGTAGCCCCGGAGGGTGGAATGAAAAACTGTTTTTT.